This TCR beta chain was sequenced in a study of T cells in Graves' hyperthyroidism and ophthalmopathy. Regarding this clonotype: Antigen: not known.

The CDR3 is 14 amino acids. The germline CDR1 and CDR2 sequences are LNHDA and SQIVND (reference sequence). Between the trimmed V and J ends, which lost 1 base and 5 bases, there was a span of 9 bases. RNA transcripts gave rise to amplified TCR beta CDR3 regions. First-round RT-PCR targeting the TCR CDR3 was performed with the HTBI primer set. A single record per CDR3 protein comes from TCRdb applying MiXCR to the multiplex PCR reads. The table shows about 130,000 distinct CDR3 sequences, with approximately 20% occurring only once. General study findings and limits: Blood also contained most expanded thyroid clonotypes above 0.001. Ophthalmopathy onset followed model prediction by a median about 6.9 months.

The sequencing input was blood. The sequence came from a woman in her 50s with Graves' hyperthyroidism that later progressed to Graves' ophthalmopathy. The chain employs TRBV19 and TRBJ2-1; the D gene is possibly TRBD2 (5 bases). CDR3 region: CASSIGRRDNEQFF. The CDR3 DNA sequence: TGTGCCAGTAGTATAGGGAGGCGGGACAATGAGCAGTTCTTC.